Here is one T cell receptor (beta chain) with its context. These data originate in a study of identical twins. TCRdb re-called the 5' RACE reads with MiXCR, one entry per CDR3 protein. The sample consists of about 550,000 distinct CDR3 sequences, 20% to 25% of them appearing once. The CDR3 contains 12 residues. Trimming took off 3 bases at V and 13 bases at J, with 10 bases between the two ends. Per germline, CDR1 ENHRY and CDR2 SYGVKD. These data were also reused for a study on yellow fever vaccine responses in identical twins.

This TCR was sampled from a woman aged 18-35 years in good health. The specimen sequenced was CD4+ T cells sorted from blood. This chain links TRBV10-3 with TRBJ2-6; D might be TRBD2 (6 bases). Here the CDR3 reads CAISDAGWVLTF. The CDR3 DNA follows: TGTGCCATCAGTGATGCGGGGTGGGTCCTGACTTTC.